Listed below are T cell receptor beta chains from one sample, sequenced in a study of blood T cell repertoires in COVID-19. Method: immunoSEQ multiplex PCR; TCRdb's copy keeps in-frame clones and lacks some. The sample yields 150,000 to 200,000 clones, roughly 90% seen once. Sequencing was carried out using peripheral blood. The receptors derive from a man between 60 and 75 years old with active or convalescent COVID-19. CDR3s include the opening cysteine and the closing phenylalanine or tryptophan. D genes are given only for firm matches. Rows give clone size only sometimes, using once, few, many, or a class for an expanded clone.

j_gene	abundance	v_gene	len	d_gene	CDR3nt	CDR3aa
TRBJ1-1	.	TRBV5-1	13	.	TGCGCCAGCAGACAGGGACAGAACACTGAAGCTTTCTTT	CASRQGQNTEAFF
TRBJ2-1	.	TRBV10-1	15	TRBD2	TGCGCCAGCAGTTCCGGGACTAGCGGATACAATGAGCAGTTCTTC	CASSSGTSGYNEQFF
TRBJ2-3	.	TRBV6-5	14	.	TGTGCCAGCAGCTCAGGGTACCTCACAGATACGCAGTATTTT	CASSSGYLTDTQYF
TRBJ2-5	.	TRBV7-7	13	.	TGTGCCAGCAGCCCATCAGGGGTGGAGACCCAGTACTTC	CASSPSGVETQYF
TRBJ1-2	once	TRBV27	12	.	TGTGCCAGCAGTTCAATAAGTAGTGGCTACACCTTC	CASSSISSGYTF
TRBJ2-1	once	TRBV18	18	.	TGTGCCAGCTCCCCCGGACTAACCCGAGGAGGCTCCTACAATGAGCAGTTCTTC	CASSPGLTRGGSYNEQFF
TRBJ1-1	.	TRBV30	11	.	TGTGCCCAGGGGTTATCCACTGAAGCTTTCTTT	CAQGLSTEAFF
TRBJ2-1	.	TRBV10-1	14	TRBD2	TGCGCCAGCAGCGGGGACTACTCCTACAATGAGCAGTTCTTC	CASSGDYSYNEQFF
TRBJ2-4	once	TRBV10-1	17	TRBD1	TGCGCCAGCAGTGACGGACAGGGGACCGTAGCCAAAAACATTCAGTACTTC	CASSDGQGTVAKNIQYF
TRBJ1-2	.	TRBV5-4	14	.	TGTGCCAGCAGCAATACGGGACTTGGGTATGGCTACACCTTC	CASSNTGLGYGYTF
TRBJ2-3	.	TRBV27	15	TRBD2	TGTGCCAGCAGTCAAGCGGGAGGGGCCCCAGATACGCAGTATTTT	CASSQAGGAPDTQYF